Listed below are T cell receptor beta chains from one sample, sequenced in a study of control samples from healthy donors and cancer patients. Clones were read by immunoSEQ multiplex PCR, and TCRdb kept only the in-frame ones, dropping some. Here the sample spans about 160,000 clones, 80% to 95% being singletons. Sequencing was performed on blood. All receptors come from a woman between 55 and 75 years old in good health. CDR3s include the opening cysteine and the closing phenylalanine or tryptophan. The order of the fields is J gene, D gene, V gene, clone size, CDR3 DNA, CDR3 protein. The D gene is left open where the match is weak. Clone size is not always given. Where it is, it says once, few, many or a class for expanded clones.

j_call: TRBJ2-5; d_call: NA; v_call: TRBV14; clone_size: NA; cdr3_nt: TGTGCCAGCAGCGCGAGGGTGCAGGGGACCCAGTACTTC; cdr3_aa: CASSARVQGTQYF
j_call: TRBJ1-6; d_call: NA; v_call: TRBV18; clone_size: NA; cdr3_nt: TGTGCCAGCTCACCCTTGGACAGCGCAAATTCACCCCTCCACTTT; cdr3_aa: CASSPLDSANSPLHF
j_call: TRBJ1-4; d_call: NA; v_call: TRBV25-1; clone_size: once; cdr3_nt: TGTGCCAGCAGTGAATTGGGCTACGCTAATGAAAAACTGTTTTTT; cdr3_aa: CASSELGYANEKLFF
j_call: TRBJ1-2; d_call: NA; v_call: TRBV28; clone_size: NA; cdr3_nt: TGTGCCAGCAGTTTTATGGGGGGCTACACCTTC; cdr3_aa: CASSFMGGYTF
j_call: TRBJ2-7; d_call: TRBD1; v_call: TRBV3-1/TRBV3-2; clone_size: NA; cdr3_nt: TGTGCCAGCAGCCCCCGGGACAGGGCATACGAGCAGTACTTC; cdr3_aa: CASSPRDRAYEQYF
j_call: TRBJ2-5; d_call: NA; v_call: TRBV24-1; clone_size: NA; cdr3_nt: TGTGCCACCAGTGAATCAGGGCACGAGACCCAGTACTTC; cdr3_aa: CATSESGHETQYF
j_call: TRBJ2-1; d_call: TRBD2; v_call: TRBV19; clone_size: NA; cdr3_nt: TGTGCCAGTAGTTCCAACCCGGGGGGTTTGGATGAGCAGTTCTTC; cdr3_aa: CASSSNPGGLDEQFF
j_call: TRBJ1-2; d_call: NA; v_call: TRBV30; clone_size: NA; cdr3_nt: TGTGCCTGGATTTCGGGCAGTGACCTCTATGGCTACACCTTC; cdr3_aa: CAWISGSDLYGYTF
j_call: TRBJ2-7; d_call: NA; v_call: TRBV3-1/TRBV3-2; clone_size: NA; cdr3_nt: TGTGCCAGCACCAGAGGAGATTTCGAGCAGTACTTC; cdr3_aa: CASTRGDFEQYF
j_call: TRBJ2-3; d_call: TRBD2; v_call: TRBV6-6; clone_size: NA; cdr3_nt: TGTGCCAGCCGCACCGTAGCGGGGGGGCAAGATACGCAGTATTTT; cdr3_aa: CASRTVAGGQDTQYF
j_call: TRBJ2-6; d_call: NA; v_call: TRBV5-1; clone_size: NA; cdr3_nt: TGCGCCAGCAGCTTGGGTCAGGGCGAATCTGGGGCCAACGTCCTGACTTTC; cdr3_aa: CASSLGQGESGANVLTF
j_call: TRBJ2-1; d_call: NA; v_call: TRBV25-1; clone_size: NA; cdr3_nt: TGTGCCAGCAGTTCTAGCCGACACAGGGCGGGTAATGAGCAGTTCTTC; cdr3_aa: CASSSSRHRAGNEQFF
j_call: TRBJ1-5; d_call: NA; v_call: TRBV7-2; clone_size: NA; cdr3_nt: TGTGCCAGCAGTAAGGACAGTACCCGGGGGCCCCAGCATTTT; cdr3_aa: CASSKDSTRGPQHF
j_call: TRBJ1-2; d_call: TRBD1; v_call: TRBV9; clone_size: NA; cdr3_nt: TGTGCCAGCAGCTCAGCGAGAAAGGACAGGGGTTATGGCTACACCTTC; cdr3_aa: CASSSARKDRGYGYTF
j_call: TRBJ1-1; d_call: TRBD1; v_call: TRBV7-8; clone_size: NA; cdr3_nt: TGTGCCAGCAGCTTAACGACAGGGCACAACACTGAAGCTTTCTTT; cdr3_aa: CASSLTTGHNTEAFF
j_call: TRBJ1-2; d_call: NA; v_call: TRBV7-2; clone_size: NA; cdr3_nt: TGTGCCAGACGCGGGGGGCGGAATGGCTACACCTTC; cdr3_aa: CARRGGRNGYTF
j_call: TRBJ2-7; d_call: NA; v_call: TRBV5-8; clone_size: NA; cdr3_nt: TGTGCCAGCACCCCCCGGCCGGGGACATCCTCCTACGAGCAGTACTTC; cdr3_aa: CASTPRPGTSSYEQYF
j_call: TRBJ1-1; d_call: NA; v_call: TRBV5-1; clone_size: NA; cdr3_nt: TGCGCCAGCAGCCTTAGAACAGGGCCGAACACTGAAGCTTTCTTT; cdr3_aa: CASSLRTGPNTEAFF
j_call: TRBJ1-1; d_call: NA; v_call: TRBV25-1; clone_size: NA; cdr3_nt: TGTGCCAGCAGCCAGACAGGACAAACTGAAGCTTTCTTT; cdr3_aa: CASSQTGQTEAFF
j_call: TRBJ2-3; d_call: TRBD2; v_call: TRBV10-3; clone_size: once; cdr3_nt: TGTGCCATCAGCCCAGGGAGGGGTGGGTACACAGATACGCAGTATTTT; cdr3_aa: CAISPGRGGYTDTQYF
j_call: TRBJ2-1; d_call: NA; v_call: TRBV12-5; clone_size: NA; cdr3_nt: TGTGCTAGTGGGACCCAGGGTATAGGGGAGGCTGAGCAGTTCTTC; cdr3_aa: CASGTQGIGEAEQFF
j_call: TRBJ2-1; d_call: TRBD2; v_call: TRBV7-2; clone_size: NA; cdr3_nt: TGTGCCAGCAGCTTACCCGGCGGACTAGTCGCCAATGAGCAGTTCTTC; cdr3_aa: CASSLPGGLVANEQFF
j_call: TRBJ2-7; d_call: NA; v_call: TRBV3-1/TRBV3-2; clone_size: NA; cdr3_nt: TGTGCCAGCAGCCAATCGGGGGCGGAGGTCGAGCAGTACTTC; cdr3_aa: CASSQSGAEVEQYF
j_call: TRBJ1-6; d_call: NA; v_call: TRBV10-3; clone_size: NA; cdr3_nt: TGTGCCATCAGTGAGTCGAGTGGGTCTGATAGCCCCCTCCACTTT; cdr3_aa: CAISESSGSDSPLHF
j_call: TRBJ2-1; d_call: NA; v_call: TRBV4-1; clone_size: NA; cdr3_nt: TGCGCCAGCAGCCAAGTGAAAGACAATGAGCAGTTCTTC; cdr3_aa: CASSQVKDNEQFF
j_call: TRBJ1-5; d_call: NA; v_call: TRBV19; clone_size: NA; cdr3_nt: TGTGCCAGTAGTATAGATGGTCTGTTTTCGTGGGGCAATCAGCCCCAGCATTTT; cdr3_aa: CASSIDGLFSWGNQPQHF
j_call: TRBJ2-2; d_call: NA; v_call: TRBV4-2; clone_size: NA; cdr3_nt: TGTGCCAGCAGCCAAGATCGAGGGTTCGGGGGCGGAGCCGGGGAGCTGTTTTTT; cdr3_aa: CASSQDRGFGGGAGELFF
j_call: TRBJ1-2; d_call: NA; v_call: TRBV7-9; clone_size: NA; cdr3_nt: TGTGCCAGCACCCTTGACAGGATCTATGGCTACACCTTC; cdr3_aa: CASTLDRIYGYTF
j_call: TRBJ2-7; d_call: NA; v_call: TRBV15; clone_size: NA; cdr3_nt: TGTGCCACCAGCAGGGGAGAGGCCCGGGAGCAGTACTTC; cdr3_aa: CATSRGEAREQYF
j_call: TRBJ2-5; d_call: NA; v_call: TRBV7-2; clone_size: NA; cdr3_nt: TGTGCCAGCAGCCCATTTCGGGGAGGAGAGACCCAGTACTTC; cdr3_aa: CASSPFRGGETQYF
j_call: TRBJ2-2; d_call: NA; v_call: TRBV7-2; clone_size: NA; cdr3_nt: TGTGCCAGCAGCTTAGCCGGCAGGGCGGCCGGGGAGCTGTTTTTT; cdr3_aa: CASSLAGRAAGELFF
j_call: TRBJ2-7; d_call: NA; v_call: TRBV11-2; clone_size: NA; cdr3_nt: TGTGCCAGCAGCTTGCAGGGGAAGACGTTCGAGCAGTACTTC; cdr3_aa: CASSLQGKTFEQYF
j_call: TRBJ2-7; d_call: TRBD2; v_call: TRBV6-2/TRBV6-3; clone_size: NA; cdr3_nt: TGTGCCAGCAGTGATACAGGACTAGCGAACTACGAGCAGTACTTC; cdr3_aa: CASSDTGLANYEQYF
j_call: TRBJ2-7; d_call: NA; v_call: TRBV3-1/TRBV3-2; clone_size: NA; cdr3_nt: TGTGCCAGCAGCCAAGATGGGGGATACTCCAGGAGCTCCTACGAGCAGTACTTC; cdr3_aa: CASSQDGGYSRSSYEQYF
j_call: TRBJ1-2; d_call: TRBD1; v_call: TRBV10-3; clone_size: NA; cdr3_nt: TGTGCTACGGGAGCGGCCAGGGGGAACTATGGCTACACCTTC; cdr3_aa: CATGAARGNYGYTF
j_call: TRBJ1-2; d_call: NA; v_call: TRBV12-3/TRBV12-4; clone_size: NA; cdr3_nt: TGTGCCAGCAGTTTCCAAGTGCCCTATGGCTACACCTTC; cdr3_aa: CASSFQVPYGYTF
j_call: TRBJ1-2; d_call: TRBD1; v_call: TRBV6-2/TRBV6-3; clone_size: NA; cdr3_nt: TGTGCCAGCAGTTACCGGACAGGGCAGGGCTACACCTTC; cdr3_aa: CASSYRTGQGYTF
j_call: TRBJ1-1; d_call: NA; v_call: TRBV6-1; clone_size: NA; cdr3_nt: TGTGCCAGCAGTGAAAACTCGCCAGGGAGTGGCACTGAAGCTTTCTTT; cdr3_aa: CASSENSPGSGTEAFF
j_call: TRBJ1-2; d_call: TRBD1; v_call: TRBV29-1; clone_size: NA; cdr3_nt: TGCAGCGTTGAAGGGGCCATCAAGCGGGTTGGAGACTGGACAGGGGGTACGGCGAGTGGCTACACCTTC; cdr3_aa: CSVEGAIKRVGDWTGGTASGYTF
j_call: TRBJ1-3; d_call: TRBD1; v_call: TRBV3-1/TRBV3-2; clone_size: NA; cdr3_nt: TGTGCCAGCAGCCTCCGGACAGGAGGGTCCTCTGGAAACACCATATATTTT; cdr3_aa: CASSLRTGGSSGNTIYF
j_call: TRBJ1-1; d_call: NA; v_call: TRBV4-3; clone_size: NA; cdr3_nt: TGCGCCAGCAGCCCGACCCCTTCAGGGGCGGGGGGAGCTTTCTTT; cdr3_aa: CASSPTPSGAGGAFF
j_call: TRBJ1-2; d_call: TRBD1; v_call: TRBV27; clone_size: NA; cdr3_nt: TGTGCCAGCAGTCGGACAGGGGGCCCACTCTATGGCTACACCTTC; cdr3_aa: CASSRTGGPLYGYTF
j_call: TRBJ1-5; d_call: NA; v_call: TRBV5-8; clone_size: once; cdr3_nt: TGTGCCAGCAGCTTGGGAGGGTCCAGCAATCAGCCCCAGCATTTT; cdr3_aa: CASSLGGSSNQPQHF
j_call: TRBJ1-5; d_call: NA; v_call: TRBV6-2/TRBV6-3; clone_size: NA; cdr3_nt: TGTGCCAGCAGTTACGGCCAGGGCGATCAGCCCCAGCATTTT; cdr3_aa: CASSYGQGDQPQHF